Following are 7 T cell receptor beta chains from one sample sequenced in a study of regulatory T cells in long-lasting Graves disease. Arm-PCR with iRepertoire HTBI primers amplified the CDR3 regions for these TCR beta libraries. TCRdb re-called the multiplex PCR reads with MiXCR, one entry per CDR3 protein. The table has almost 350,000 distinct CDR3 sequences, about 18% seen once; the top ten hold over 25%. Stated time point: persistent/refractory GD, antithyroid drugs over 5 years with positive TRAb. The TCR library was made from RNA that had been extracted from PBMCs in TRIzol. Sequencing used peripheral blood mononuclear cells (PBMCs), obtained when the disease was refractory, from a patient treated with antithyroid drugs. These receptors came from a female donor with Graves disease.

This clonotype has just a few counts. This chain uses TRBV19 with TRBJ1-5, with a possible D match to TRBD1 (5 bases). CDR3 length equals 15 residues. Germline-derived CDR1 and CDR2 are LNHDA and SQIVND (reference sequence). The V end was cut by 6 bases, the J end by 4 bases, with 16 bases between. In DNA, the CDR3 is TGTGCCAGTAGGTGGTCGGCAGGGATGAATCAGCCCCAGCATTTT. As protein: CASRWSAGMNQPQHF.

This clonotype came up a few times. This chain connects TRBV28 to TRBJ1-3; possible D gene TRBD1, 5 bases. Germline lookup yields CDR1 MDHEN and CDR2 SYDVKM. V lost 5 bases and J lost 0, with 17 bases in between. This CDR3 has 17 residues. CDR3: CASSTAFRVGSGNTIYF. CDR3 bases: TGTGCCAGCAGTACGGCCTTCAGGGTCGGCTCTGGAAACACCATATATTTT. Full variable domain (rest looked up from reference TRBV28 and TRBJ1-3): DVKVTQSSRYLVKRTGEKVFLECVQDMDHENMFWYRQDPGLGLRLIYFSYDVKMKEKGDIPEGYSVSREKKERFSLILESASTNQTSMYLCASSTAFRVGSGNTIYFGEGSWLTVV.

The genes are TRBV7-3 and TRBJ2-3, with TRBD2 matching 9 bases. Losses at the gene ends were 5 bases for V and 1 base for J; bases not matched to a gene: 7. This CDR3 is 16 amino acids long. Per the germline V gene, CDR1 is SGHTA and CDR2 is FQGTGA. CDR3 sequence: CASSTGTSPGTDTQYF. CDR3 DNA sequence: TGTGCCAGCAGCACCGGGACTAGCCCCGGCACAGATACGCAGTATTTT. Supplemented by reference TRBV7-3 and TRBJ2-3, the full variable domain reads GAGVSQTPSNKVTEKGKYVELRCDPISGHTALYWYRQSLGQGPEFLIYFQGTGAADDSGLPNDRFFAVRPEGSVSTLKIQRTERGDSAVYLCASSTGTSPGTDTQYFGPGTRLTVL.

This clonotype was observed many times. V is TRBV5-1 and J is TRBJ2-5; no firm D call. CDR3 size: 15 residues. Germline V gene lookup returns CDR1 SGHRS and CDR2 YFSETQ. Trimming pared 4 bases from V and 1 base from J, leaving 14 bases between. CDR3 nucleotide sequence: TGCGCCAGCAGCGGAAAAGGGTCGGTCCAAGAGACCCAGTACTTC. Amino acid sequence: CASSGKGSVQETQYF.

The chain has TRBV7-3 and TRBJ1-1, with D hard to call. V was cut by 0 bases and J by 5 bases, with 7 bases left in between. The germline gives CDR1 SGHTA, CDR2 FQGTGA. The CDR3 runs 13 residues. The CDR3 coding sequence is TGTGCCAGCAGCTTAACGACGGGGACTGAAGCTTTCTTT. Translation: CASSLTTGTEAFF.

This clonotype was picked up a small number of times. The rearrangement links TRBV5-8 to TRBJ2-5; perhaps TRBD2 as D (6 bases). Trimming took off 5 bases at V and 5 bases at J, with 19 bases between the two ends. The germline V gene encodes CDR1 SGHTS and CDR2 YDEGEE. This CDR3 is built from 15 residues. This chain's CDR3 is CASRRIHVGRETQYF. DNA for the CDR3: TGTGCCAGCAGGAGAATACACGTGGGGAGGGAGACCCAGTACTTC.

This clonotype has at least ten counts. In DNA form, the CDR3 reads TGTGCCAGCGGGGGAGAGTATGGCTACACCTTC. Its protein product is CASGGEYGYTF. The chain carries TRBV3-1 and TRBJ1-2, with D perhaps TRBD1 (5 bases). Per the germline V gene, CDR1 is LGHDT and CDR2 is YNNKEL (reference sequence). The CDR3 contains 11 residues. Trimming cost V 8 bases and J 5 bases, with 9 bases left between them.